What follows are 16 T cell receptor beta chains derived from one specimen sequenced in a study of CD8+ T cells in alopecia areata. The sequencing template was cDNA reverse transcribed from extracted RNA. The repertoire was sequenced with immunoSEQ multiplex PCR; TCRdb's copy has only in-frame clones and lacks some. The sample has fewer than 250,000 clones, about three fifths seen once. Treatment indicated: oral pan-JAK inhibitor, 5-10 mg twice daily. This material consisted of CD4+ T cells sorted from blood, taken at week 4, from a patient treated with tofacitinib. These receptors were collected from a human donor with alopecia areata.

The rearrangement joins TRBV30 to TRBJ1-1; D unclear. The CDR3 runs 13 residues. Germline CDR1 reads GTSNPN; CDR2 reads SVGIG (reference sequence). Trimming pared 4 bases from V and 3 bases from J, leaving 12 bases between. CDR3 loop: CAWIRGVDTEAFF. CDR3 coding DNA: TGTGCCTGGATCCGGGGTGTTGACACTGAAGCTTTCTTT. The full variable domain, in which reference TRBV30 and TRBJ1-1 provide the parts outside the CDR3, is SQTIHQWPATLVQPVGSPLSLECTVEGTSNPNLYWYRQAAGRGLQLLFYSVGIGQISSEVPQNLSASRPQDRQFILSSKKLLLSDSGFYLCAWIRGVDTEAFFGQGTRLTVV.

This clone was seen only a few times. V gene TRBV6-5 combines with J gene TRBJ2-7, with 9 bases lining up with TRBD1. After removal of 2 bases from V and 5 bases from J, the junction contained 10 bases not matched to a gene. The CDR3 spans 16 residues. Germline V gene sequence: CDR1 MNHEY, CDR2 SVGAGI. This chain's CDR3 is CASSYLGTGTPDEQYF. As DNA, the CDR3 is TGTGCCAGCAGTTACCTCGGGACAGGGACCCCCGACGAGCAGTACTTC.

V usage is TRBV5-1 and J usage is TRBJ2-1; 11 bases are a match to TRBD1. The trim removed 4 bases at V and 8 bases at J, leaving 5 bases unmatched. CDR1 is SGHRS and CDR2 is YFSETQ in the germline V gene. CDR3 length equals 14 residues. DNA for the CDR3: TGCGCCAGCAGCGAAGGACAGGGGGCTGATGAGCAGTTCTTC. Translated: CASSEGQGADEQFF.

This rearrangement joins TRBV27 to TRBJ2-1; D possibly uses TRBD1 or TRBD2 (5 bases each). The V gene lost 1 base and the J gene lost 0 bases, with 10 bases spanning the gap. The CDR3 runs 16 residues. Germline V CDR1 and CDR2: MNHEY, SMNVEV (reference sequence). The CDR3 region is CASSLWGSSSYNEQFF. The CDR3 DNA sequence: TGTGCCAGCAGTTTATGGGGGTCTAGCTCCTACAATGAGCAGTTCTTC.

To note about this clone: This CDR3 is also generated by other DNA sequences in the sample. V gene TRBV30 combines with J gene TRBJ2-2, with D unclear. The CDR3 sequence is 11 residues long. Trimming stripped 0 bases from V and 8 bases from J, with 4 bases between. CDR1 and CDR2 from the germline V gene are GTSNPN and SVGIG (reference sequence). CDR3 DNA: TGTGCCTGGAGTGTAAGGGGGGAGCTGTTTTTT. The encoded protein is CAWSVRGELFF.

The chain is built from TRBV30 and TRBJ1-5, with a possible D match to TRBD1 (5 bases). The V and J ends lost 3 bases and 6 bases respectively, with 12 bases between them. The V gene's germline CDR1 is GTSNPN and CDR2 SVGIG (reference sequence). The CDR3 is made up of 13 amino acids. The DNA for the CDR3 is TGTGCCTGGAGCCGCGGGGGGAGTCAGCCCCAGCATTTT. It encodes CAWSRGGSQPQHF.

The chain carries TRBV29-1 and TRBJ1-6; D is undetermined. CDR1 is SQVTM and CDR2 is ANQGSEA in the germline V gene. The CDR3 contains 17 residues. Trimming took 7 bases from V and 0 from J, leaving 19 bases between them. Written as DNA, the CDR3 is TGCAGCGCTGGGCTTTCCGGGAAAAGCTCCTATAATTCACCCCTCCACTTT. It specifies CSAGLSGKSSYNSPLHF.

The J gene is TRBJ2-3, the V gene TRBV9, with D perhaps given as TRBD1 or TRBD2 (6 bases each). Germline-derived CDR1 and CDR2 are SGDLS and YYNGEE. The CDR3 runs 16 residues. Deletions cut 1 base from V and 1 base from J, with 13 bases between. In DNA form, the CDR3 reads TGTGCCAGCAGCGTAAGGGGGGCGCCACGCACAGATACGCAGTATTTT. Its protein product is CASSVRGAPRTDTQYF. The full variable domain, completed using reference TRBV9 and TRBJ2-3, is DSGVTQTPKHLITATGQRVTLRCSPRSGDLSVYWYQQSLDQGLQFLIQYYNGEERAKGNILERFSAQQFPDLHSELNLSSLELGDSALYFCASSVRGAPRTDTQYFGPGTRLTVL.

The CDR3 loop is CASSDDRDQPQHF. For the CDR3, the DNA is TGTGCCAGCAGTGATGACAGGGACCAGCCCCAGCATTTT. This chain links TRBV2 with TRBJ1-5; 7 nucleotides line up with TRBD1. Trimming took 3 bases from V and 7 from J; bases not matched to a gene: 3. CDR1 and CDR2 from the germline V gene are SNHLY and FYNNEI. CDR3 length equals 13 residues.

This rearrangement joins TRBV10-3 to TRBJ2-3; 9 nucleotides line up with TRBD2. The CDR3 consists of 20 residues. The trim removed 6 bases at V and 0 bases at J, leaving 19 bases unmatched. Germline V gene sequence: CDR1 ENHRY, CDR2 SYGVKD. The CDR3 region has the DNA TGTGCCATCAGGACTAATGGAGGGGTAGCGGGGGTCTCCAGCACAGATACGCAGTATTTT. It specifies CAIRTNGGVAGVSSTDTQYF.

The genes are TRBV5-1 and TRBJ2-6; D remains ambiguous. Germline CDR1 SGHRS, CDR2 YFSETQ. V was shortened by 4 bases and J by 3 bases, with 5 bases between the two germline ends. The CDR3 spans 13 residues. CDR3 amino acids: CASSPFGANVLTF. In nucleotides, the CDR3 is TGCGCCAGCAGCCCGTTTGGGGCCAACGTCCTGACTTTC.

Concerning this clone: The same CDR3 arises from other DNA sequences in this sample as well. The chain recombines TRBV30 with TRBJ1-1; the D is unclear. The CDR3 loop spans 11 amino acids. V was shortened by 0 bases and J by 8 bases, with 7 bases between the two germline ends. From germline, CDR1 is GTSNPN and CDR2 SVGIG (reference sequence). The CDR3 DNA reads as TGTGCCTGGAGTGTACGTGGGGAAGCTTTCTTT. Protein sequence: CAWSVRGEAFF.

Details on this clone: Other nucleotide sequences from this sample produce the same CDR3. The V and J genes are TRBV5-1 and TRBJ2-5, with D uncertain. Per the germline V gene, CDR1 is SGHRS and CDR2 is YFSETQ. This CDR3 has 12 amino acids. With 0 bases removed from V and 2 bases from J, the gap between germline ends came to 2 bases. DNA for the CDR3: TGCGCCAGCAGCTTGGGGCAAGAGACCCAGTACTTC. This codes for CASSLGQETQYF.

This clone was seen once. The chain recombines TRBV18 with TRBJ1-5; D possibly corresponds to TRBD1 (5 bases). Germline-derived CDR1 and CDR2 are KGHSH and LQKENI. The ends were cut back, 0 bases at V and 10 bases at J, with 10 bases in the middle. The CDR3 is 13 amino acids. The CDR3 nucleotides read TGTGCCAGCTCACCACCGGGAAGGGGACCCCAGCATTTT. This gives the protein CASSPPGRGPQHF.

This clone has a handful of counts. This chain links TRBV9 with TRBJ2-7, with 10 bases that match TRBD1. This CDR3 contains 15 residues. Germline trimming cut 4 bases from V and 5 bases from J; bases unmatched to any gene: 9. Germline V lookup: CDR1 SGDLS, CDR2 YYNGEE. The CDR3: CASSPSTGGFHEQYF. As DNA, the CDR3 is TGTGCCAGCAGCCCCTCGACAGGGGGCTTCCACGAGCAGTACTTC.

The rearrangement joins TRBV5-6 to TRBJ1-1, with D possibly matching TRBD1 (6 bases). There are 13 residues in the CDR3. Germline V CDR1 and CDR2: SGHDT, YYEEEE. Trimming removed 0 bases from V and 5 bases from J, with 8 bases in between. CDR3 DNA sequence: TGTGCCAGCAGCTTGGGAGGGGGGACTGAAGCTTTCTTT. This sequence encodes CASSLGGGTEAFF.